This is a list of T cell receptor beta chains from one sample in a study of graft-versus-host responses after intestinal transplantation. Libraries were prepared by immunoSEQ multiplex PCR; TCRdb keeps only in-frame clonotypes and omits some of them. The sample shows 96,000 or so clones, roughly 90% of them seen only once. Their target antigens are unknown. The starting material was unstimulated CD4+ T cells sorted from spleen or lymph node cells, obtained before intestinal transplant. These receptors all come from a human donor who received an intestinal transplant. The CDR3 runs from the conserved cysteine through the conserved F or W. The D gene is left open where the match is weak. Size is omitted from some rows. Given values are once, few, many or a class for expanded clones.

j_gene: TRBJ1-1
abundance: NA
d_gene: TRBD1
v_gene: TRBV6-1
CDR3aa: CASSDGTGFLNTEAFF
CDR3nt: TGTGCCAGCAGTGACGGGACAGGGTTTTTGAACACTGAAGCTTTCTTT

j_gene: TRBJ1-4
abundance: NA
d_gene: NA
v_gene: TRBV6-5
CDR3aa: CASSYFGSTNEKLFF
CDR3nt: TGTGCCAGCAGTTACTTCGGGTCAACTAATGAAAAACTGTTTTTT

j_gene: TRBJ1-5
abundance: NA
d_gene: NA
v_gene: TRBV7-8
CDR3aa: CASSSAGQPQHF
CDR3nt: TGTGCCAGCAGCTCGGCGGGGCAGCCCCAGCATTTT

j_gene: TRBJ2-5
abundance: NA
d_gene: TRBD1
v_gene: TRBV19
CDR3aa: CASSGDRALQETQYF
CDR3nt: TGTGCCAGTAGTGGAGACAGGGCACTTCAAGAGACCCAGTACTTC

j_gene: TRBJ1-2
abundance: NA
d_gene: NA
v_gene: TRBV7-2
CDR3aa: CASSSPLGGPYGYTF
CDR3nt: TGTGCCAGCAGCTCCCCTTTGGGGGGACCTTATGGCTACACCTTC

j_gene: TRBJ1-2
abundance: NA
d_gene: NA
v_gene: TRBV7-9
CDR3aa: CASSSAGDIRGYTF
CDR3nt: TGTGCCAGCAGCTCCGCAGGGGATATAAGAGGCTACACCTTC

j_gene: TRBJ1-3
abundance: once
d_gene: TRBD1
v_gene: TRBV2
CDR3aa: CASSLDRAVDTIYF
CDR3nt: TGTGCCAGCAGCCTTGACAGGGCGGTAGACACCATATATTTT

j_gene: TRBJ1-5
abundance: NA
d_gene: TRBD1
v_gene: TRBV9
CDR3aa: CASSVGARGQPQHF
CDR3nt: TGTGCCAGCAGCGTAGGCGCCAGGGGGCAGCCCCAGCATTTT

j_gene: TRBJ1-5
abundance: NA
d_gene: NA
v_gene: TRBV2
CDR3aa: CASSGPGVRGQPQHF
CDR3nt: TGTGCCAGCAGTGGCCCAGGTGTCAGGGGACAGCCCCAGCATTTT

j_gene: TRBJ1-5
abundance: NA
d_gene: NA
v_gene: TRBV4-1
CDR3aa: CASSQDEKKTYQPQHF
CDR3nt: TGCGCCAGCAGCCAAGATGAGAAGAAAACCTATCAGCCCCAGCATTTT

j_gene: TRBJ1-5
abundance: NA
d_gene: TRBD1
v_gene: TRBV30
CDR3aa: CAWSALQGNQPQHF
CDR3nt: TGTGCCTGGAGTGCCCTACAGGGGAATCAGCCCCAGCATTTT

j_gene: TRBJ1-2
abundance: NA
d_gene: NA
v_gene: TRBV30
CDR3aa: CASYRVQRGYTF
CDR3nt: TGTGCATCCTACCGAGTCCAGCGGGGCTACACCTTC

j_gene: TRBJ1-1
abundance: NA
d_gene: NA
v_gene: TRBV30
CDR3aa: CAWNRFSAGHTEAFF
CDR3nt: TGTGCCTGGAACAGGTTCTCCGCGGGGCACACTGAAGCTTTCTTT

j_gene: TRBJ1-2
abundance: NA
d_gene: NA
v_gene: TRBV2
CDR3aa: CASSVEKDNYGYTF
CDR3nt: TGTGCCAGCAGTGTGGAGAAAGACAACTATGGCTACACCTTC

j_gene: TRBJ2-1
abundance: NA
d_gene: NA
v_gene: TRBV19
CDR3aa: CASSPQLFSYNEQFF
CDR3nt: TGTGCCAGTAGCCCACAGCTATTCTCCTACAATGAGCAGTTCTTC

j_gene: TRBJ1-2
abundance: NA
d_gene: NA
v_gene: TRBV10-3
CDR3aa: CAISESALKNGYTF
CDR3nt: TGTGCCATCAGTGAGTCGGCCTTAAAGAATGGCTACACCTTC

j_gene: TRBJ2-1
abundance: NA
d_gene: NA
v_gene: TRBV19
CDR3aa: CASRVGSSYNEQFF
CDR3nt: TGTGCCAGTAGAGTGGGGAGCTCCTACAATGAGCAGTTCTTC

j_gene: TRBJ2-1
abundance: NA
d_gene: TRBD1
v_gene: TRBV6-5
CDR3aa: CASSYQGQGNNEQFF
CDR3nt: TGTGCCAGCAGTTATCAGGGACAGGGAAACAATGAGCAGTTCTTC

j_gene: TRBJ2-7
abundance: few
d_gene: NA
v_gene: TRBV6-6
CDR3aa: CASSYSIRGKQYF
CDR3nt: TGTGCCAGCAGTTACTCGATTCGAGGAAAGCAGTACTTC

j_gene: TRBJ2-5
abundance: NA
d_gene: TRBD1
v_gene: TRBV25-1
CDR3aa: CATKDRGKYFEQYF
CDR3nt: TGTGCCACCAAGGACAGGGGAAAATACTTTGAGCAGTACTTC

j_gene: TRBJ1-2
abundance: NA
d_gene: NA
v_gene: TRBV9
CDR3aa: CASSRSYGRDYGYTF
CDR3nt: TGTGCCAGCAGCCGTTCTTACGGGAGGGACTATGGCTACACCTTC

j_gene: TRBJ2-3
abundance: NA
d_gene: TRBD2
v_gene: TRBV19
CDR3aa: CASSTYGLAGVTDTQYF
CDR3nt: TGTGCCAGTAGTACCTACGGACTAGCGGGAGTGACAGATACGCAGTATTTT

j_gene: TRBJ2-5
abundance: NA
d_gene: NA
v_gene: TRBV27
CDR3aa: CASSARLGPETQYF
CDR3nt: TGTGCCAGCAGTGCCAGGCTGGGGCCAGAGACCCAGTACTTC

j_gene: TRBJ2-1
abundance: NA
d_gene: NA
v_gene: TRBV2
CDR3aa: CASSKGLYNEQFF
CDR3nt: TGTGCCAGCAGTAAGGGACTTTACAATGAGCAGTTCTTC

j_gene: TRBJ1-6
abundance: NA
d_gene: TRBD1
v_gene: TRBV6-5
CDR3aa: CASSRTGRNSPLHF
CDR3nt: TGTGCCAGCAGTAGGACAGGGAGGAATTCACCCCTCCACTTT

j_gene: TRBJ2-2
abundance: NA
d_gene: NA
v_gene: TRBV6-5
CDR3aa: CASSLLRAGELFF
CDR3nt: TGTGCCAGCAGTTTACTCAGGGCCGGGGAGCTGTTTTTT

j_gene: TRBJ1-6
abundance: NA
d_gene: NA
v_gene: TRBV6-1
CDR3aa: CASSEAGRRRSPLHF
CDR3nt: TGTGCCAGCAGTGAAGCGGGCAGGAGGCGATCACCCCTCCACTTT

j_gene: TRBJ1-2
abundance: NA
d_gene: TRBD1
v_gene: TRBV7-2
CDR3aa: CASSPQGISVGYTF
CDR3nt: TGTGCCAGCAGCCCACAGGGGATCTCTGTTGGGTACACCTTC